One sample yielded the 8 T cell receptor beta chains listed below, sequenced in a study of CD8 T cells in Susac syndrome. With random hexamers, reverse transcription was performed on roughly 0.45 to 1 ug of RNA. MiXCR, applied by TCRdb to the immunoSEQ multiplex PCR reads, yields one record per CDR3 protein. The sample shows approximately 190,000 distinct CDR3 sequences, roughly 92% of them seen only once. Input material: CD4+ T cells from PBMCs. These receptors were obtained from a human donor in good health.

The CDR3 DNA reads TGCGCCAGCAGCTTGGTACCGTCCAGGGGGCAGAATGAGCAGTTCTTC. The encoded protein is CASSLVPSRGQNEQFF. The chain carries TRBV5-1 and TRBJ2-1, with 8 bases aligning to TRBD1. Germline values: CDR1 SGHRS, CDR2 YFSETQ. V lost 0 bases to trimming and J lost 7 bases; unmatched junction nucleotides: 9. This CDR3 has 16 amino acids.

This clonotype has only one observation. The CDR3 DNA reads as TGTGCCAGCAGCCAAGGAGGGTCGGTTCAGCCCCAGCATTTT. Its translation: CASSQGGSVQPQHF. The chain uses TRBV3-1 and TRBJ1-5, with D hard to call. Germline CDR1 and CDR2: LGHDT and YNNKEL (reference sequence). CDR3 length: 14 amino acids. V was cut by 1 base and J by 6 bases, with 10 bases left in between.

The rearrangement uses TRBV29-1 and TRBJ2-3, with D hard to call. Germline lookup yields CDR1 SQVTM and CDR2 ANQGSEA. The CDR3 totals 11 residues. V was shortened by 5 bases and J by 2 bases, with 5 bases between the two germline ends. In DNA form, the CDR3 reads TGCAGCGTTCCTGTCACAGATACGCAGTATTTT. It encodes CSVPVTDTQYF.

For the CDR3, the DNA is TGTGCCAGCAGCTTAAGAATTCGGACAGGGGGCGGGAATGAGCAGTTCTTC. This encodes CASSLRIRTGGGNEQFF. V is TRBV14 and J is TRBJ2-1; TRBD1 agrees at 11 bases. Germline V gene sequence: CDR1 SGHDN, CDR2 FVKESK. The CDR3 extends over 17 amino acids. V lost 5 bases and J lost 7; bases outside the gene matches: 13.

The chain joins TRBV29-1 to TRBJ1-5; no reliable D call. There are 9 residues in the CDR3. Germline V gene lookup returns CDR1 SQVTM and CDR2 ANQGSEA. Trimming left V 4 bases short and J 6 bases short, with 1 base between. Written as DNA, the CDR3 is TGCAGCGTTGGTCAGCCCCAGCATTTT. Its protein product is CSVGQPQHF.

This chain uses TRBV30 with TRBJ2-2, with D possibly matching TRBD2 (5 bases). Germline-derived CDR1 and CDR2 are GTSNPN and SVGIG (reference sequence). Trimming removed 8 bases at V and 6 bases at J, with 10 bases between. The CDR3 has 11 amino acids. CDR3 sequence reads: CAAPGAGELFF. In DNA, the CDR3 is TGTGCCGCCCCCGGGGCCGGGGAGCTGTTTTTT.

This chain connects TRBV30 to TRBJ1-4, with no clear D. V shed 1 base and J shed 10 bases, with 10 bases lying between them. CDR1 is GTSNPN, CDR2 SVGIG, per germline (reference sequence). CDR3 size: 12 residues. DNA of the CDR3: TGTGCCTGGAGTGCTCGAGAGTCAAAACTGTTTTTT. Protein sequence: CAWSARESKLFF. Full variable domain (rest looked up from reference TRBV30 and TRBJ1-4): SQTIHQWPATLVQPVGSPLSLECTVEGTSNPNLYWYRQAAGRGLQLLFYSVGIGQISSEVPQNLSASRPQDRQFILSSKKLLLSDSGFYLCAWSARESKLFFGSGTQLSVL.

The chain joins TRBV3-1 to TRBJ1-1; a weak D match, TRBD1 (6 bases). This CDR3 comprises 15 residues. From germline, CDR1 is LGHDT and CDR2 YNNKEL (reference sequence). Deletions cut 0 bases from V and 4 bases from J, with 12 bases between. DNA for the CDR3: TGTGCCAGCAGCCAAGATCCGGGGGGCGGCACTGAAGCTTTCTTT. Translation: CASSQDPGGGTEAFF.